These T cell receptor beta chains were read from a single sample in a study of early T cells in non-severe SARS-CoV-2 infection. TCRdb fed the 5' RACE reads into MiXCR, producing one record per CDR3 protein. The data contain more than 50,000 distinct CDR3 sequences, around 5.6% of them seen just once; the ten biggest clones take up about 6.8%. Sequencing was carried out using whole blood. The origin of the receptors is an adult who was a healthcare worker with PCR-confirmed SARS-CoV-2 infection or an uninfected control (not recorded which). The CDR3 runs from the conserved cysteine through the conserved F or W. The D gene is left open where the match is weak. The size field is filled for only some rows; it gives once, few, many or a size class.

J,V,D,size,DNA,CDR3
TRBJ2-3,TRBV7-2,.,few,TGTGCCAGCAGACGCATAGGAGGGCCTAACACAGATACGCAGTATTTT,CASRRIGGPNTDTQYF
TRBJ2-1,TRBV5-6,.,many,TGTGCCAGCAGCCCATGGGCCCACAATGAGCAGTTCTTC,CASSPWAHNEQFF
TRBJ2-7,TRBV4-1,.,many,TGCGCCAGCAGCCAAAGGGGGATACAAGGAGCGGCGGATACCTACGAGCAGTACTTC,CASSQRGIQGAADTYEQYF
TRBJ1-1,TRBV18,TRBD1,many,TGTGCCAGCTCATCTAGGGTTGACAGGGAAGGAGCTTTCTTT,CASSSRVDREGAFF
TRBJ2-3,TRBV9,.,.,TGTGCCAGCAGCCCTGGGGACTCACCCTACGCAGATACGCAGTATTTT,CASSPGDSPYADTQYF
TRBJ1-5,TRBV25-1,TRBD1,.,TGTGCCAGCAGTGGACAGGGCAGCAATCAGCCCCAGCATTTT,CASSGQGSNQPQHF
TRBJ2-3,TRBV7-2,.,.,TGTGCCAGCAGCTTAAACGGAGGGGCAGGGGGAGATACGCAGTATTTT,CASSLNGGAGGDTQYF
TRBJ2-1,TRBV24-1,TRBD1,many,TGTGCCACCAGTGATTTGCCCGGGACAGTCCGACCTGGGGAGCAGTTCTTC,CATSDLPGTVRPGEQFF
TRBJ2-1,TRBV7-9,TRBD2,.,TGTGCCAGCAGCGGAGGAGCGGGAATTTCCTACAATGAGCAGTTCTTC,CASSGGAGISYNEQFF
TRBJ1-5,TRBV4-1,.,few,TGCGCCAGCAGCCAAAACAGGGATTTGCCCCAGCATTTT,CASSQNRDLPQHF
TRBJ2-7,TRBV5-1,TRBD2,.,TGCGCCAGCAGCACCAATGCACTAGCGGGAGGTAACGAGCAGTACTTC,CASSTNALAGGNEQYF
TRBJ1-1,TRBV6-6,TRBD1,many,TGTGCCAGCAGTCGACAGGGCCCCGCGAACACTGAAGCTTTCTTT,CASSRQGPANTEAFF
TRBJ2-7,TRBV20-1,.,many,TGCAGTGCTGACTCCGGGGACCCTTCCTACGAGCAGTACTTC,CSADSGDPSYEQYF
TRBJ2-2,TRBV25-1,TRBD1,.,TGTGCCAGCAGTGTTAGGGGGCTCGACACCGGGGAGCTGTTTTTT,CASSVRGLDTGELFF